This TCR beta chain emerged from a study of human thymus T cells. In regard to this clone: What it binds is not known.

Assay: immunoSEQ multiplex PCR; the TCRdb copy retains only in-frame clones and omits some. Here the sample spans some 130,000 clones, around 94% being singletons. Trimming took 2 bases from V and 2 from J; bases not matched to a gene: 6. Germline assignment: CDR1 LGHNT and CDR2 FRNRAP. The CDR3 totals 16 residues. Corrective cardiac operations yielded the resected thymus tissue. Broader study findings: V and J gene usage appeared biased in thymic and blood repertoires.

The rearrangement uses TRBV12-5 and TRBJ1-3, with 7 nucleotides matching TRBD1. Sequencing was carried out using thymus tissue. The sequence was collected from a boy less than two years old with a congenital heart defect but otherwise immunologically healthy. The CDR3 nucleotides read TGTGCTAGTGGTTTGTACGGCAGGGGGACTGGAAACACCATATATTTT. Translated: CASGLYGRGTGNTIYF.